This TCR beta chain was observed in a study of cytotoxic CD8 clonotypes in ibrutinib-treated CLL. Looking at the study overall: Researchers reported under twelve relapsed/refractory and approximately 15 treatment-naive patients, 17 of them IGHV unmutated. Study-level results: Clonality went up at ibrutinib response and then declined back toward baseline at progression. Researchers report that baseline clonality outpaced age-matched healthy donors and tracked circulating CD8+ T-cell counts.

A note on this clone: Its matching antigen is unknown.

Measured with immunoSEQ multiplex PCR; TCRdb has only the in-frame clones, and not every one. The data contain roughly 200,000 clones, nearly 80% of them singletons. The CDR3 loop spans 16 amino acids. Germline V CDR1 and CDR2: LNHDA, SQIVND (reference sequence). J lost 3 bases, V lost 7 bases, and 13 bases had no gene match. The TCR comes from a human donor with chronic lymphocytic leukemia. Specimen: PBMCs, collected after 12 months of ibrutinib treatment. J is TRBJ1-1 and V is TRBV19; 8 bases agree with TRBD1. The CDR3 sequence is CASIPPGRGRDTEAFF. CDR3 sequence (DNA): TGTGCCAGTATCCCCCCGGGCAGGGGGCGGGACACTGAAGCTTTCTTT.